This T cell receptor (beta chain) was recorded in a study of T cell responses to AZD1222 COVID-19 vaccine. Study-level background: Doses given second, at about 4 or about 12 weeks, were pooled.

The protocol was immunoSEQ multiplex PCR, while the TCRdb copy is restricted to in-frame clones and leaves out a portion. The sample includes approximately 99,000 clones, about 82% of them seen just once. For this clone: Its antigen is not identified.

Whole-study findings and limits: Dominant CD4 TCR responses targeted spike regions 160-218 and 743-854.

The sample in question was peripheral blood, obtained on day 0 of AZD1222 vaccination. This receptor was identified in an adult in good health.

In DNA form, the CDR3 reads TGTGCCAGTGCGGGACACTCTCAAGAGACCCAGTACTTC. Encoded protein: CASAGHSQETQYF. The chain has TRBV19 and TRBJ2-5; either TRBD1 or TRBD2 may fit D (6 bases each). The CDR3 spans 13 residues. Germline V lookup: CDR1 LNHDA, CDR2 SQIVND (reference sequence). Trimming pared 8 bases from V and 2 bases from J, leaving 12 bases between.